The clone carrying this TCR beta chain was recorded a few times. The antigen is not known. The data were obtained in a study of identical twins. Findings and limits, study-wide: For cord blood, abundant beta clonotypes had fewer insertions, unlike memory repertoires, which showed none.

The CDR3 consists of 16 residues. With 4 bases removed from V and 3 bases from J, the gap between germline ends came to 20 bases. The V gene's germline CDR1 is SGHRS and CDR2 YFSETQ. TCRdb analysed the 5' RACE reads with MiXCR anew, one entry per CDR3 protein. The top ten clones hold about 0.27% of a sample with approximately 1.8 million distinct CDR3 sequences, 32% of them seen once. The sequence was obtained from a newborn girl in good health. Material: cord blood. The chain joins TRBV5-1 to TRBJ2-7; no clear D gene. The CDR3 nucleotides are TGCGCCAGCAGCAAGGACCGACTCGCCGTTAACTACGAGCAGTACTTC. Encoded protein: CASSKDRLAVNYEQYF.